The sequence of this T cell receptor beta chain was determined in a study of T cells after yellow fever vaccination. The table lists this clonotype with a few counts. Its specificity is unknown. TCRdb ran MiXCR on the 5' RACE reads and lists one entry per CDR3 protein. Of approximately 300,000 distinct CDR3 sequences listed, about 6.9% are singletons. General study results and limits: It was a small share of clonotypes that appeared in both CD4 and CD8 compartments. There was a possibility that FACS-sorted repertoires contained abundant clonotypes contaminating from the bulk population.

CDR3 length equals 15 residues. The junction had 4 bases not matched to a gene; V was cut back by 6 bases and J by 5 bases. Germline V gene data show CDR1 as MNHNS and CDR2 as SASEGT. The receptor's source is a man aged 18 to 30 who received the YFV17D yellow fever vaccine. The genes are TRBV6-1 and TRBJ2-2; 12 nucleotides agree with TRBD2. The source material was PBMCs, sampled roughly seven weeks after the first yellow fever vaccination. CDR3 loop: CASSAGTSGTGELFF. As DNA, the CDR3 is TGTGCCAGCAGCGCGGGGACTAGCGGGACCGGGGAGCTGTTTTTT.